A selection of T cell receptor beta chains follows, all from one sample in a study of T cell changes during pregnancy in multiple sclerosis. Using immunoSEQ multiplex PCR, the repertoire was profiled, and TCRdb retains in-frame clones only, with some absent. Of about 53,000 clones in the sample, over 90% were seen once. The sample here was CD4+ T cells from peripheral blood mononuclear cells, taken in the third trimester of pregnancy. These receptors came from a female donor with multiple sclerosis, enrolled in a pregnancy study. The CDR3 runs from the conserved cysteine through the conserved F or W. The order of the fields is V gene, clone size, CDR3 protein. Not all rows give a size; the values are once, few, many and, for expanded clones, a class.

TRBV5-4	-	CASSLTGSYNEQFF
TRBV10-2	-	CASSDGGLAGYTF
TRBV4-1	-	CASSQVVRVDGYTF
TRBV25-1	-	CASSGNTGANTEAFF
TRBV13	-	CASSLGGDYGYTF
TRBV6-5	-	CASTQGRVSEAFF
TRBV19	-	CASRRGGSNQPQHF
TRBV10-3	-	CAISEVAPRTDTQYF
TRBV5-6	once	CASSLKRTGRGVNYGYTF
TRBV7-9	-	CASRAGGGGALFTDTQYF
TRBV7-3	-	CASSPGPNTEAFF
TRBV5-1	-	CASSLGQGNSPLHF
TRBV9	-	CASGRQGEAFF
TRBV6-4	-	CASSPGQGINYGYTF
TRBV5-4	-	CASSLQPLNTEAFF
TRBV2	once	CASSEIFGGAGELFF
TRBV15	-	CATRGGRARTNEQFF
TRBV7-9	-	CASSSRVGGEYGYTF
TRBV11-3	-	CASSLAEDTQYF
TRBV6-6	once	CASSLDGTQGGYEQYF
TRBV7-8	-	CASYRSNYGYTF
TRBV4-2	-	CASSQDQGGSDSPLHF
TRBV9	-	CASSVGQGRPTNEKLFF
TRBV6-1	-	CASNDGGNEQFF
TRBV30	-	CAWSVGQGGSWAQHF